This TCR beta chain derives from a study of T cell repertoires in cytomegalovirus infection. MiXCR was run by TCRdb on the reads, yielding one entry per CDR3 protein. The table has 310,000 or so distinct CDR3 sequences, about 9.2% seen once. V was pared by 3 bases and J by 2 bases, with 14 bases between. Germline V gene data show CDR1 as MDHEN and CDR2 as SYDVKM. The CDR3 sequence is 16 residues long. The receptor comes from a human donor in good health (CMV status not recorded). Some clones in this sample may be carry-over from other donors' samples. This chain connects TRBV28 to TRBJ2-1, with D tentatively TRBD2 (7 bases). Sequencing was done on a sample of PBMCs. The CDR3 here is CASSFFTGGPYNEQFF. The CDR3 DNA reads as TGTGCCAGCAGTTTCTTCACGGGGGGCCCCTACAATGAGCAGTTCTTC.